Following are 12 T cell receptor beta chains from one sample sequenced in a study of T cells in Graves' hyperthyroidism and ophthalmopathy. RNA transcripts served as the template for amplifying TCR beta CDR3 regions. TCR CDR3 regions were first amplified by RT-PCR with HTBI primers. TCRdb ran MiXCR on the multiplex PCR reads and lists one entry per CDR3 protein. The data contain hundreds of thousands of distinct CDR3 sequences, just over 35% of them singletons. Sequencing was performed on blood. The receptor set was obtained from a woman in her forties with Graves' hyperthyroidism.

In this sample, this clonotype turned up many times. CDR3 in DNA: TGCAGCGTTGGAGCGGAAACTGAAGCTTTCTTT. This codes for CSVGAETEAFF. The gene calls are TRBV29-1 and TRBJ1-1; D gene ambiguous. The CDR3 has 11 amino acids. The germline V and J ends were trimmed by 4 bases and 5 bases, with 8 bases remaining between them. Germline V lookup: CDR1 SQVTM, CDR2 ANQGSEA. Full variable domain (outside the CDR3, taken from reference TRBV29-1 and TRBJ1-1): SAVISQKPSRDICQRGTSLTIQCQVDSQVTMMFWYRQQPGQSLTLIATANQGSEATYESGFVIDKFPISRPNLTFSTLTVSNMSPEDSSIYLCSVGAETEAFFGQGTRLTVV.

The CDR3 is CASSHRDLNEQYF. The CDR3 DNA reads TGTGCCAGCAGCCACCGGGACCTGAACGAGCAGTACTTC. V gene TRBV7-9 combines with J gene TRBJ2-7; D tentatively fits TRBD1 or TRBD2 (5 bases each). Germline V gene data show CDR1 as SEHNR and CDR2 as FQNEAQ (reference sequence). The CDR3 extends over 13 amino acids. V was trimmed by 5 bases and J by 5 bases, leaving 13 bases between them.

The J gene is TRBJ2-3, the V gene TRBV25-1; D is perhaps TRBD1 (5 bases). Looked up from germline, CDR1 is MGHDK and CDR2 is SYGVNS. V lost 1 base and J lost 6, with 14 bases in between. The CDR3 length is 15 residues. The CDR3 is CASSESLSGFDTQYF. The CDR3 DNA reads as TGTGCCAGCAGTGAATCCCTCTCAGGGTTCGATACGCAGTATTTT.

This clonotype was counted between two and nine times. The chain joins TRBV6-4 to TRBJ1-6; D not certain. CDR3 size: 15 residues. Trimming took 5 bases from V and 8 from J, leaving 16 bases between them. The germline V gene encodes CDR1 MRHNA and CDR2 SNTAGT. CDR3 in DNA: TGTGCCAGCAGTTACCCAAGGTTTCTCGATTCACCCCTCCACTTT. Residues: CASSYPRFLDSPLHF.

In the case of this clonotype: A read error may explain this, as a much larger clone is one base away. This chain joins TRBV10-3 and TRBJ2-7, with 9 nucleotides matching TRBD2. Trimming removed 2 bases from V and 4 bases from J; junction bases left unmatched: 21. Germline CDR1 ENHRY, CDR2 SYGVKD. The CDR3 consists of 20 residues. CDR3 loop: CAISEPSHGTGGRASYEQYF. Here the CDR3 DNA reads TGTGCCATCAGTGAGCCGTCACACGGGACTGGCGGGAGGGCCTCGTACGAGCAGTACTTC.

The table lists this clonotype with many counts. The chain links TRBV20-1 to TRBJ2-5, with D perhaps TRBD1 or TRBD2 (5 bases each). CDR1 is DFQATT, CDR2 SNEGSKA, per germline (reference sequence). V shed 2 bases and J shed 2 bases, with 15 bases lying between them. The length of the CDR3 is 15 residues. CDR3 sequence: CSARSGSGGQETQYF. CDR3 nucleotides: TGCAGTGCTAGAAGTGGGAGTGGGGGACAAGAGACCCAGTACTTC.

CDR3 loop: CASTLAGGPAETQYF. CDR3 coding DNA: TGTGCCAGCACCCTAGCGGGGGGGCCCGCAGAGACCCAGTACTTC. V usage is TRBV9 and J usage is TRBJ2-5, with TRBD2 identical over 12 bases. The CDR3 length is 15 residues. Unmatched junction bases numbered 7, after V lost 6 bases and J lost 4 bases. The germline V gene has CDR1 SGDLS and CDR2 YYNGEE.

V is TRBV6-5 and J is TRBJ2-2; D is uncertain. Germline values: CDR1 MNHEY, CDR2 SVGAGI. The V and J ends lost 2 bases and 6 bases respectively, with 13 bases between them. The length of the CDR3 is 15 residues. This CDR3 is CASSYLLSAPGELFF. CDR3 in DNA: TGTGCCAGCAGTTACCTCCTAAGCGCCCCCGGGGAGCTGTTTTTT.

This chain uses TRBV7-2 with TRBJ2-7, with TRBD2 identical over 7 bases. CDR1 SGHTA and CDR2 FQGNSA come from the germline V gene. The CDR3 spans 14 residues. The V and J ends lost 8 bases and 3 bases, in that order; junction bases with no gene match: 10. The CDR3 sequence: CASAFWGGGYEQYF. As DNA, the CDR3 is TGTGCCAGCGCCTTCTGGGGCGGGGGCTACGAGCAGTACTTC. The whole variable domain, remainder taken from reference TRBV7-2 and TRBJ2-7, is GAGVSQSPSNKVTEKGKDVELRCDPISGHTALYWYRQSLGQGLEFLIYFQGNSAPDKSGLPSDRFSAERTGGSVSTLTIQRTQQEDSAVYLCASAFWGGGYEQYFGPGTRLTVT.

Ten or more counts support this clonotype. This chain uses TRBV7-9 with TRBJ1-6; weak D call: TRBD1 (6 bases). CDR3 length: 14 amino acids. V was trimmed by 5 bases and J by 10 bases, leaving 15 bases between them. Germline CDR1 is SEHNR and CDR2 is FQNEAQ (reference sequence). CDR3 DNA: TGTGCCAGCAGCCAGGGACAATTCGGCTCACCCCTCCACTTT. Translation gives CASSQGQFGSPLHF.

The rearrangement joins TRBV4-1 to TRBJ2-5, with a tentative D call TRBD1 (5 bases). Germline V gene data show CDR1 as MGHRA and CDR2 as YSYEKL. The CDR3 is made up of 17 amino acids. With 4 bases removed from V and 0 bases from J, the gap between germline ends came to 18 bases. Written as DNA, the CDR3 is TGCGCCAGCAGCCGCGACACTTCCAGGGCAGACCAAGAGACCCAGTACTTC. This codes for CASSRDTSRADQETQYF.

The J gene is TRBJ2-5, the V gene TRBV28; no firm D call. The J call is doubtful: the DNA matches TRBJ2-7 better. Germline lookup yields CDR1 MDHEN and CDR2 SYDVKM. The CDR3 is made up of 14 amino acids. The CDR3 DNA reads TGTGCCAGCAGTTTAGTGACTGGGCACGACGAGCAGTACTTC. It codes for CASSLVTGHDEQYF.